One sample yielded the 25 T cell receptor beta chains listed below, sequenced in a study of a mutant IDH1 vaccine in newly diagnosed glioma. Time point noted: week 11, during vaccination. The vaccine gave 300 ug of a 20-mer mutant IDH1 peptide subcutaneously per dose. Their antigen targets remain unknown. Assay used: immunoSEQ multiplex PCR; TCRdb lists only in-frame clones, some missing. Of 55,000 to 65,000 clones detected, about four fifths appear once; the ten largest clones hold 3.6%. Here the sequenced sample was PBMCs, taken from a glioma patient whose treatment included an IDH1 peptide vaccine. These receptors were obtained from a man younger than 45 with glioma.

Of note for this clone: A junction end diverges from the germline sequence, so it may reflect a read error. Other DNA variants within this sample encode the same CDR3. The chain joins TRBV5-6 to TRBJ1-5; TRBD1 matches at 7 bases. CDR3 size: 14 residues. The germline gives CDR1 SGHDT, CDR2 YYEEEE. The CDR3 nucleotides are TGTGCCAGCAGCCCTAGGACAGGAAATCAGCCCCAACATTTT. Translated, it gives CASSPRTGNQPQHF.

This chain uses TRBV28 with TRBJ1-2; D uncertain. Germline CDR1 MDHEN, CDR2 SYDVKM. Trimming removed 10 bases at V and 4 bases at J, with 13 bases between. CDR3 length: 12 residues. The CDR3 is CATSSYSYGYTF. Written as DNA, the CDR3 is TGTGCCACTTCATCTTACTCCTATGGCTACACCTTC.

The table lists this clone with a few counts. The chain uses TRBV4-1 and TRBJ1-3; D unresolved. The CDR3 is 13 residues long. Between the trimmed V and J ends, which lost 1 base and 4 bases, there was a span of 5 bases. Germline-derived CDR1 and CDR2 are MGHRA and YSYEKL. The CDR3, as DNA: TGCGCCAGCAGCCAAGGTTACGGAAACACCATATATTTT. Its protein is CASSQGYGNTIYF.

This sequence joins TRBV28 and TRBJ1-5; a possible D gene is TRBD1 (6 bases). CDR1 MDHEN and CDR2 SYDVKM come from the germline V gene. The CDR3 runs 14 residues. V gave up 4 bases and J gave up 5 bases, with 12 bases separating them. The CDR3 protein is CASSSPGEYQPQHF. CDR3 coding DNA: TGTGCCAGCAGTTCCCCAGGGGAGTATCAGCCCCAGCATTTT.

The count of this clone is one. The J gene is TRBJ1-6, the V gene TRBV7-9, with 10 nucleotides matching TRBD1. The CDR3 runs 13 residues. CDR1 and CDR2 (germline): SEHNR, FQNEAQ (reference sequence). V gave up 6 bases and J gave up 8 bases; unmatched junction bases: 1. The CDR3 nucleotides read TGTGCCAGCAGTGGACAGGGGGATTCACCCCTCCACTTT. This gives the protein CASSGQGDSPLHF.

This clone was picked up a small number of times. The V call is TRBV11-1, the J call TRBJ2-1; D may be TRBD2 (7 bases). Germline-derived CDR1 and CDR2 are SGHAT and FQDESV (reference sequence). The CDR3 consists of 15 residues. Trimming pared 6 bases from V and 2 bases from J, leaving 14 bases between. CDR3 amino acids: CASRPAGDTYNEQFF. The DNA for the CDR3 is TGTGCCAGCAGGCCTGCGGGGGACACCTACAATGAGCAGTTCTTC.

The chain couples TRBV6-1 to TRBJ1-2, with TRBD1 identical over 11 bases. V lost 6 bases and J lost 7; bases outside the gene matches: 7. Per germline, CDR1 MNHNS and CDR2 SASEGT. The CDR3 length is 14 residues. CDR3 sequence (DNA): TGTGCCAGCAGGAACGGACAGGGGGCGTTTGGCTACACCTTC. It specifies CASRNGQGAFGYTF.

The genes are TRBV6-1 and TRBJ1-1, with a weak D call TRBD1 (6 bases). Trimming removed 4 bases at V and 2 bases at J, with 11 bases between. Germline CDR1 reads MNHNS; CDR2 reads SASEGT. This CDR3 region has 14 residues. In nucleotides, the CDR3 is TGTGCCAGCAGTGGGAGGGGGGGAAACACTGAAGCTTTCTTT. It encodes CASSGRGGNTEAFF.

This rearrangement joins TRBV4-1 to TRBJ2-1; 14 nucleotides match TRBD2. The CDR3 has 18 amino acids. V trimming: 1 base; J trimming: 7 bases; junction bases outside the gene matches: 9. The germline gives CDR1 MGHRA, CDR2 YSYEKL. The CDR3 DNA reads as TGCGCCAGCAGCCAAGGACTAGCGGGAGGGCGGAGGGGAAATGAGCAGTTCTTC. Residues: CASSQGLAGGRRGNEQFF.

The gene calls are TRBV5-4 and TRBJ1-2, with TRBD1 matching over 7 bases. The V gene end was trimmed by 4 bases and the J gene end by 1 base; junction bases not matched to a gene: 7. Germline CDR1 is SGHNT and CDR2 is YYREEE (reference sequence). The CDR3 contains 15 residues. CDR3 in amino acids: CASSPAGQFNYGYTF. The CDR3 DNA reads as TGTGCCAGCAGCCCTGCGGGACAGTTTAACTATGGCTACACCTTC.

The chain is built from TRBV29-1 and TRBJ1-2; D unclear. Trimming removed 6 bases from V and 8 bases from J, with 13 bases in between. The CDR3 totals 11 residues. CDR1 and CDR2 from the germline V gene are SQVTM and ANQGSEA. CDR3 protein: CSVLHRLGYTF. The CDR3 bases are TGCAGCGTCCTCCACAGACTCGGCTACACCTTC.

The rearrangement links TRBV6-5 to TRBJ1-2, with 7 bases aligning to TRBD1. Germline lookup yields CDR1 MNHEY and CDR2 SVGAGI. J lost 6 bases, V lost 4 bases, and 8 bases had no gene match. This CDR3 has 14 residues. CDR3 in DNA: TGTGCCAGCAGTTGGGGGCAGGGGGTCGATGGCTACACCTTC. It is translated as CASSWGQGVDGYTF.

The V gene is TRBV5-1, the J gene TRBJ1-3; 9 positions match TRBD1. Trimming cost V 1 base and J 4 bases; bases outside gene matches: 9. The CDR3 covers 17 residues. CDR1 is SGHRS and CDR2 is YFSETQ in the germline V gene. CDR3 residues: CASSLRTGGASGNTIYF. DNA of the CDR3: TGCGCCAGCAGCTTGAGAACAGGGGGCGCGTCAGGAAACACCATATATTTT. Together with reference TRBV5-1 and TRBJ1-3, the CDR3 gives the full variable domain: KAGVTQTPRYLIKTRGQQVTLSCSPISGHRSVSWYQQTPGQGLQFLFEYFSETQRNKGNFPGRFSGRQFSNSRSEMNVSTLELGDSALYLCASSLRTGGASGNTIYFGEGSWLTVV.

The V and J genes are TRBV29-1 and TRBJ2-1; D call uncertain. V gave up 4 bases and J gave up 2 bases, with 12 bases separating them. Germline assignment: CDR1 SQVTM and CDR2 ANQGSEA. CDR3 length equals 14 residues. The chain's CDR3 is CSVGGGNTYNEQFF. The DNA for the CDR3 is TGCAGCGTTGGTGGCGGAAATACCTACAATGAGCAGTTCTTC.

This rearrangement joins TRBV29-1 to TRBJ2-7; 7 bases fit TRBD2. Trimming at V came to 5 bases and at J to 2 bases, leaving 6 bases not matched to a gene. The CDR3 runs to 13 residues. Germline V gene lookup returns CDR1 SQVTM and CDR2 ANQGSEA. The CDR3 DNA follows: TGCAGCGTTCCTGGCGGGGGACCCTACGAGCAGTACTTC. Protein: CSVPGGGPYEQYF.

The chain employs TRBV13 and TRBJ2-3; unclear D gene. With 4 bases removed from V and 1 base from J, the gap between germline ends came to 9 bases. From germline, CDR1 is PRHDT and CDR2 FYEKMQ (reference sequence). The CDR3 spans 14 residues. The CDR3 here is CASSSAGGTDTQYF. The CDR3 DNA reads as TGTGCCAGCAGCTCTGCAGGCGGCACAGATACGCAGTATTTT.

This clone was seen a handful of times. The chain links TRBV6-1 to TRBJ1-1; the D is unclear. This CDR3 has 12 amino acids. CDR1 MNHNS and CDR2 SASEGT come from the germline V gene. Trimming cost V 2 bases and J 7 bases, with 8 bases left between them. The CDR3 DNA is TGTGCCAGCAGTGAATCTCCATTTGAAGCTTTCTTT. It encodes CASSESPFEAFF.

The count of this clone is one. The chain recombines TRBV7-9 with TRBJ1-4; D is undetermined. Trimming left V 5 bases short and J 8 bases short, with 18 bases between. The CDR3 contains 15 residues. Germline V gene sequence: CDR1 SEHNR, CDR2 FQNEAQ (reference sequence). The DNA of the CDR3 is TGTGCCAGCAGCGCTGGGTCGGGATATGAAGAAAAACTGTTTTTT. Translation gives CASSAGSGYEEKLFF. The full variable domain, completed using reference TRBV7-9 and TRBJ1-4, is DTGVSQNPRHKITKRGQNVTFRCDPISEHNRLYWYRQTLGQGPEFLTYFQNEAQLEKSRLLSDRFSAERPKGSFSTLEIQRTEQGDSAMYLCASSAGSGYEEKLFFGSGTQLSVL.

The rearrangement joins TRBV11-3 to TRBJ1-1; 9 positions match TRBD1. The V gene's germline CDR1 is SGHNT and CDR2 YENEEA. V trimming: 4 bases; J trimming: 4 bases; junction bases outside the gene matches: 1. The CDR3 has 13 residues. CDR3 amino acids: CASSSDRGTEAFF. The CDR3, as DNA: TGTGCCAGCAGCTCGGACAGGGGCACTGAAGCTTTCTTT.

For the CDR3, the DNA is TGCAGCGTTGTCGCCCAGGGGGAAGGCTACACCTTC. It is translated as CSVVAQGEGYTF. The chain recombines TRBV29-1 with TRBJ1-2; 7 bases are a match to TRBD1. The CDR3 is 12 amino acids. From germline, CDR1 is SQVTM and CDR2 ANQGSEA. The V and J ends lost 4 bases and 8 bases, in that order; junction bases with no gene match: 7.

This clone was seen only once. The CDR3 nucleotides are TGTGCCAGTAGTATAGAGTTGACAGTTGAAGCTTTCTTT. Translating it yields CASSIELTVEAFF. The gene calls are TRBV19 and TRBJ1-1; D perhaps matches TRBD1 (5 bases). Germline CDR1 and CDR2: LNHDA and SQIVND (reference sequence). Trimming took off 0 bases at V and 7 bases at J, with 9 bases between the two ends. This CDR3 has 13 amino acids.

This chain joins TRBV7-9 and TRBJ2-5, with 10 bases that match TRBD1. Germline V CDR1 and CDR2: SEHNR, FQNEAQ (reference sequence). Trimming took 7 bases from V and 4 from J; bases not matched to a gene: 3. The CDR3 length is 13 residues. CDR3: CASNGQGGETQYF. As DNA, the CDR3 is TGTGCCAGCAACGGACAGGGGGGAGAGACCCAGTACTTC.

The chain links TRBV27 to TRBJ2-7; 8 nucleotides agree with TRBD2. The J segment lost 1 base and the V segment lost 5 bases, leaving 7 bases of the junction unmatched. The CDR3 sequence is 15 residues long. Germline V CDR1 and CDR2: MNHEY, SMNVEV (reference sequence). The CDR3 DNA follows: TGTGCCAGCAGTATGACTAGCGCCCTGTCCTACGAGCAGTACTTC. Translating it yields CASSMTSALSYEQYF.

This chain uses TRBV7-9 with TRBJ1-2, with unresolved D. Trimming stripped 5 bases from V and 4 bases from J, with 17 bases between. The CDR3 is 15 amino acids. From germline, CDR1 is SEHNR and CDR2 FQNEAQ (reference sequence). CDR3 nucleotides: TGTGCCAGCAGCCCCCTAGGGTCAGTCTTCTATGGCTACACCTTC. Protein sequence: CASSPLGSVFYGYTF.

This chain uses TRBV13 with TRBJ2-7, with TRBD1 matching 7 bases. The CDR3 totals 16 residues. The V gene end was trimmed by 4 bases and the J gene end by 0 bases; junction bases not matched to a gene: 9. Germline V gene lookup returns CDR1 PRHDT and CDR2 FYEKMQ (reference sequence). The CDR3 coding sequence is TGTGCCAGCAGCTCGTACCGGACAGGTGACTCCTACGAGCAGTACTTC. This translates into CASSSYRTGDSYEQYF.